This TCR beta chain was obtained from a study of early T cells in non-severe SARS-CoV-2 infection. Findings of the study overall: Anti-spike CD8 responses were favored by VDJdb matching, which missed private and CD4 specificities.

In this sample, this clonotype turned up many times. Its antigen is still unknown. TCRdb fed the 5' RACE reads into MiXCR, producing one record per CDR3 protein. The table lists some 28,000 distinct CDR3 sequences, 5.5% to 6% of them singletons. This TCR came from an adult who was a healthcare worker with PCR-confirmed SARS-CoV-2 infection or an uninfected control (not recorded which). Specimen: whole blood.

CDR3 bases: TGCAGTGCTAGAGATCTAAATATCACAGATACGCAGTATTTT. Encoded protein: CSARDLNITDTQYF. This chain joins TRBV20-1 and TRBJ2-3; D call uncertain. The V gene's germline CDR1 is DFQATT and CDR2 SNEGSKA (reference sequence). V was cut by 0 bases and J by 2 bases, with 9 bases left in between. The CDR3 has 14 residues.